The 19 T cell receptor beta chains presented below share a single source sample, sequenced in a study of blood T cell repertoires in COVID-19. Sequencing used immunoSEQ multiplex PCR; TCRdb keeps in-frame clones, though not all of them. The sample includes more than 25,000 clones, roughly nine tenths of them seen just once. The sequenced sample consisted of peripheral blood. The source of these receptors is a human donor with active COVID-19. The donor label of this sample is uncertain.

The chain couples TRBV6-2 or TRBV6-3 to TRBJ1-5; a weak D match, TRBD1 (5 bases). CDR1 MNHEY and CDR2 SVGEGT come from the germline V gene. The CDR3 has 14 amino acids. Trimming cost V 2 bases and J 4 bases, with 9 bases left between them. The DNA of the CDR3 is TGTGCCAGCAGTTACACGGGGGGTAATCAGCCCCAGCATTTT. Amino acids: CASSYTGGNQPQHF.

The chain links TRBV19 to TRBJ2-1, with 10 bases fitting TRBD2. The germline gives CDR1 LNHDA, CDR2 SQIVND (reference sequence). The CDR3 totals 15 residues. Trimming at V came to 1 base and at J to 7 bases, leaving 4 bases not matched to a gene. The CDR3 DNA reads as TGTGCCAGTAGTATAGGTGGACTAGCGGCAAATGAGCAGTTCTTC. It codes for CASSIGGLAANEQFF.

CDR3 region: CASSSLAPSRGASSYEQYF. As DNA, the CDR3 is TGTGCCAGCAGTTCCCTTGCTCCTTCCCGCGGGGCCAGCTCCTACGAGCAGTACTTC. The rearrangement uses TRBV28 and TRBJ2-7, with a tentative D call TRBD2 (6 bases). Germline V gene data show CDR1 as MDHEN and CDR2 as SYDVKM. The ends were cut back, 4 bases at V and 0 bases at J, with 25 bases in the middle. The CDR3 extends over 19 amino acids.

For this clone: The junction and the germline gene differ at one end; a read error may be behind it. This rearrangement joins TRBV7-3 to TRBJ1-2, with D perhaps matching TRBD1 (6 bases). Germline CDR1 SGHTA, CDR2 FQGTGA. There are 10 residues in the CDR3. The CDR3 DNA is TGTGCCAGCAGCCGTGAACAGGGAATCTTC. Translating it yields CASSREQGIF. Drawing the rest from reference TRBV7-3 and TRBJ1-2, the complete variable domain is GAGVSQTPSNKVTEKGKYVELRCDPISGHTALYWYRQSLGQGPEFLIYFQGTGAADDSGLPNDRFFAVRPEGSVSTLKIQRTERGDSAVYLCASSREQGIFGSGTRLTVV.

The chain combines TRBV11-2 with TRBJ2-3, with 9 nucleotides matching TRBD2. The CDR3 has 17 residues. The V gene end was trimmed by 1 base and the J gene end by 4 bases; junction bases not matched to a gene: 9. Germline assignment: CDR1 SGHAT and CDR2 FQNNGV. CDR3 nucleotides: TGTGCCAGCAGCTTAGCGATGGGGCGGGAGGGCCCAGATACGCAGTATTTT. It encodes CASSLAMGREGPDTQYF.

The chain carries TRBV11-3 and TRBJ2-3, with TRBD2 identical over 7 bases. CDR1 and CDR2 from the germline V gene are SGHNT and YENEEA. The V and J ends lost 2 bases and 3 bases, in that order; junction bases with no gene match: 2. The CDR3 consists of 14 residues. The DNA of the CDR3 is TGTGCCAGCAGCTTAAATAGCGGGACAGATACGCAGTATTTT. Translation gives CASSLNSGTDTQYF.

The chain links TRBV2 to TRBJ1-2; D is perhaps TRBD1 (6 bases). The CDR3 runs to 15 residues. CDR1 SNHLY and CDR2 FYNNEI come from the germline V gene. Trimming left V 5 bases short and J 8 bases short, with 21 bases between. The CDR3 DNA sequence: TGTGCCAGCAGTCTTGGGGACATACCAGACGGGGGCTACACCTTC. Translating gives CASSLGDIPDGGYTF. The entire variable domain, with the rest obtained from reference TRBV2 and TRBJ1-2, is as follows: EPEVTQTPSHQVTQMGQEVILRCVPISNHLYFYWYRQILGQKVEFLVSFYNNEISEKSEIFDDQFSVERPDGSNFTLKIRSTKLEDSAMYFCASSLGDIPDGGYTFGSGTRLTVV.

The chain couples TRBV7-8 to TRBJ2-5; the match to TRBD2 covers 7 bases. The CDR3 runs 15 residues. Germline CDR1 SGHVS, CDR2 FQNEAQ. With V trimmed by 5 bases and J by 4 bases, 10 bases remained unmatched. This CDR3 is CASSPFGGSGETQYF. The CDR3 bases are TGTGCCAGCAGCCCGTTCGGCGGGAGTGGAGAGACCCAGTACTTC.

The genes are TRBV9 and TRBJ2-1; 8 bases fit TRBD2. The CDR3 is 13 residues long. Germline CDR1 is SGDLS and CDR2 is YYNGEE. The V segment lost 9 bases and the J segment 8 bases; nucleotides outside the gene matches: 10. The CDR3 sequence: CATSPGGLDEQFF. The CDR3 region has the DNA TGTGCCACCTCTCCGGGGGGGCTTGATGAGCAGTTCTTC.

The rearrangement joins TRBV12-5 to TRBJ2-7, with 8 bases matching TRBD1. The CDR3 totals 15 residues. Trimming at V came to 9 bases and at J to 0 bases, leaving 10 bases not matched to a gene. Germline loops: CDR1 LGHNT, CDR2 FRNRAP. The CDR3 DNA follows: TGTGCTAGCAGTATTAGGACAGGGAGCTCCTACGAGCAGTACTTC. Its protein is CASSIRTGSSYEQYF.

J is TRBJ2-7 and V is TRBV6-5; 12 bases align to TRBD2. The CDR3 runs 14 residues. Germline-derived CDR1 and CDR2 are MNHEY and SVGAGI. With 6 bases clipped from V and 4 bases from J, the junction kept 4 bases outside the gene matches. The CDR3 loop reads CASRRTSGTYEQYF. Written as DNA, the CDR3 is TGTGCCAGCAGACGGACTAGCGGGACTTACGAGCAGTACTTC.

DNA of the CDR3: TGTGCCAGCAGCCAAGTTTACACAGGGGCTAGCTCCTATAATTCACCCCTCCACTTT. It yields the protein CASSQVYTGASSYNSPLHF. The chain has TRBV4-2 and TRBJ1-6; TRBD1 matches at 7 bases. The CDR3 is 19 amino acids. Looked up from germline, CDR1 is LGHNA and CDR2 is YNFKEQ. The V and J ends lost 1 base and 0 bases, in that order; junction bases with no gene match: 9.

A few counts support this clone. The V gene is TRBV5-1, the J gene TRBJ1-6; 12 nucleotides agree with TRBD1. The CDR3 runs to 15 residues. From germline, CDR1 is SGHRS and CDR2 YFSETQ. Trimming removed 4 bases from V and 9 bases from J; junction bases left unmatched: 5. CDR3 nucleotide sequence: TGCGCCAGCAGCATGGGACAGGGGGCAGGTTCACCCCTCCACTTT. Translated: CASSMGQGAGSPLHF.

This clone was recorded only once. This chain links TRBV11-2 with TRBJ2-2; D is unresolved. V was clipped by 2 bases and J by 4 bases, with 11 bases between them. Per germline, CDR1 SGHAT and CDR2 FQNNGV. This CDR3 is built from 15 residues. This CDR3 is CASSLSPAATGELFF. CDR3 nucleotide sequence: TGTGCCAGCAGCTTAAGTCCCGCGGCCACCGGGGAGCTGTTTTTT.

J is TRBJ1-1 and V is TRBV7-3; TRBD1 matches at 10 bases. The CDR3 is 13 amino acids. Germline V gives CDR1 SGHTA, CDR2 FQGTGA. V gave up 1 base and J gave up 8 bases; unmatched junction bases: 1. The DNA for the CDR3 is TGTGCCAGCAGCTTAATGGGACAGGGGGAAGCTTTCTTT. This codes for CASSLMGQGEAFF.

V and J are TRBV25-1 and TRBJ1-2; weak D call: TRBD1 (6 bases). The CDR3 is 13 residues long. Germline-derived CDR1 and CDR2 are MGHDK and SYGVNS. Trimming shortened V by 3 bases and J by 4 bases, and 9 bases separated the two germline ends. CDR3: CASSEGDTYGYTF. In DNA, the CDR3 is TGTGCCAGCAGTGAGGGGGACACCTATGGCTACACCTTC.

This clone was seen more than once but under ten times. The chain employs TRBV6-2 or TRBV6-3 and TRBJ2-3, with TRBD1 as a possible D gene (7 bases). The CDR3 contains 15 residues. Germline assignment: CDR1 MNHEY and CDR2 SVGEGT. Trimming removed 5 bases from V and 4 bases from J, with 16 bases in between. The CDR3 coding sequence is TGTGCCAGCAGTCCCAGGACAGGAGGGTCAGATACGCAGTATTTT. Translated: CASSPRTGGSDTQYF.

The V and J genes are TRBV6-6 and TRBJ2-7; tentative D call: TRBD1 (6 bases). Trimming pared 2 bases from V and 7 bases from J, leaving 21 bases between. Looked up from germline, CDR1 is MNHNY and CDR2 is SVGAGI (reference sequence). This CDR3 has 16 residues. CDR3 DNA: TGTGCCAGCAGTTACCTTTTCGGGCAGGGGACGGGGGAGCAGTACTTC. Residues: CASSYLFGQGTGEQYF.

The chain carries TRBV5-1 and TRBJ2-3; 10 nucleotides match TRBD2. Per germline, CDR1 SGHRS and CDR2 YFSETQ. This CDR3 comprises 15 residues. After removal of 1 base from V and 5 bases from J, the junction contained 4 bases not matched to a gene. CDR3 nucleotides: TGCGCCAGCAGCTTGCGGCTAGCGGGAGAAGATACGCAGTATTTT. Its translation is CASSLRLAGEDTQYF.